These T cell receptor beta chains were read from a single sample in a study of Ad26.COV2.S vaccination and SARS-CoV-2 variants. Measured with immunoSEQ multiplex PCR; TCRdb has only the in-frame clones, and not every one. The sample consists of 400,000 or so clones, less than 90% of them appearing once. Sample: peripheral blood, taken in a trial of Ad26.COV2.S vaccine versus placebo. These receptor sequences come from a person between 18 and 65 years old who received the Ad26.COV2.S COVID-19 vaccine or a placebo. The CDR3 runs from the conserved cysteine through the conserved F or W. A D gene is named only where the DNA matches it firmly. Clone size is not always given. Where it is, it says once, few, many or a class for expanded clones.

clone size,V gene,J gene,D gene,CDR3 length,CDR3 DNA,CDR3 protein
NA,TRBV18,TRBJ1-2,NA,17,TGTGCCAGCTCACCGTTATTACCGGACAGTTCTAACTATGGCTACACCTTC,CASSPLLPDSSNYGYTF
NA,TRBV18,TRBJ1-2,NA,14,TGTGCCAGCTCACAGCGTGGGGGGGTAGACGGCTACACCTTC,CASSQRGGVDGYTF
NA,TRBV11-2,TRBJ2-5,TRBD1,16,TGTGCCAGCAGCTTATCCCGGACAGGGAACCAAGAGACCCAGTACTTC,CASSLSRTGNQETQYF
NA,TRBV9,TRBJ2-5,NA,13,TGTGCCAGCAGCGTAGGGCAGGAAGAGACCCAGTACTTC,CASSVGQEETQYF
NA,TRBV5-1,TRBJ1-1,TRBD1,16,TGCGCCAGCAGCTTCAGAACCGGGACAGAGAACACTGAAGCTTTCTTT,CASSFRTGTENTEAFF
NA,TRBV4-1,TRBJ2-2,NA,16,TGCGCCAGCAGCCAAGACGTACATGGGTTGACCGGGGAGCTGTTTTTT,CASSQDVHGLTGELFF
NA,TRBV4-3,TRBJ2-7,NA,13,TGCGCCAGCAGCCAAGATGAGTCCTACGAGCAGTACTTC,CASSQDESYEQYF
few,TRBV13,TRBJ2-7,NA,14,TGTGCCAGCAGCCACATCAACACCCGCTACGAGCAGTACTTC,CASSHINTRYEQYF
NA,TRBV2,TRBJ1-5,NA,15,TGTGCCAGCAGTAAGGACAGTTTTCGCAATCAGCCCCAGCATTTT,CASSKDSFRNQPQHF
NA,TRBV5-8,TRBJ1-2,NA,14,TGTGCCAGCAGCTACTCACTGAATCTATGGAGGAACACCTTC,CASSYSLNLWRNTF
few,TRBV12-3/TRBV12-4,TRBJ1-1,NA,12,TGTGCCAGCAGTTTCCTTAACACTGAAGCTTTCTTT,CASSFLNTEAFF
NA,TRBV9,TRBJ1-2,NA,15,TGTGCCAGCAGCGCAGGGTTCCTAGCTAACTATGGCTACACCTTC,CASSAGFLANYGYTF
NA,TRBV5-5,TRBJ1-1,NA,15,TGTGCCAGCAGCTGGCACCAGGGAAAGAACACTGAAGCTTTCTTT,CASSWHQGKNTEAFF
few,TRBV10-2,TRBJ1-6,NA,14,TGCGCCAGCGCATGGCAGGGAATCCCCTCACCCCTCCACTTT,CASAWQGIPSPLHF
NA,TRBV10-2,TRBJ2-5,NA,10,TGCGCCAGCGGCCAAGAGACCCAGTACTTC,CASGQETQYF
NA,TRBV20-1,TRBJ2-1,NA,11,TGCAGTGCTCAGCCGCCCCCAACAGGGTTCTTC,CSAQPPPTGFF
NA,TRBV7-2,TRBJ1-4,NA,14,TGTGCCAGCAGCCCAAGACGGTTTAATGAAAAACTGTTTTTT,CASSPRRFNEKLFF
NA,TRBV5-1,TRBJ2-3,TRBD2,17,TGCGCCAGCAGTCTAGTACCTAGCGGGGACCGCACAGATACGCAGTATTTT,CASSLVPSGDRTDTQYF
NA,TRBV4-1,TRBJ1-6,TRBD1,15,TGCGCCAGCAGCACCTGGACAGGGAGAGATTCACCCCTCCACTTT,CASSTWTGRDSPLHF
NA,TRBV6-4,TRBJ2-3,TRBD2,15,TGTGCCAGCGCCCGGACTAGCGGGAGTACAGATACGCAGTATTTT,CASARTSGSTDTQYF
NA,TRBV2,TRBJ1-1,NA,13,TGTGCCAGCAGTGAACAGGGCCCCACTGAAGCTTTCTTT,CASSEQGPTEAFF
NA,TRBV5-8,TRBJ1-1,TRBD1,14,TGTGCCAGCAGCTGGGGACAGGGGGTTGGTGAAGCTTTCTTT,CASSWGQGVGEAFF
NA,TRBV18,TRBJ1-1,NA,15,TGTGCCAGCTCCACCGCTGGGGGGGAGAACACTGAAGCTTTCTTT,CASSTAGGENTEAFF
NA,TRBV18,TRBJ2-7,NA,15,TGTGCCAGCTCACCACCATCCGGGGCCGGGAACGAGCAGTACTTC,CASSPPSGAGNEQYF
NA,TRBV5-8,TRBJ1-1,NA,14,TGTGCCAGCAGCCCGGGGGCTGGGAACACTGAAGCTTTCTTT,CASSPGAGNTEAFF
NA,TRBV5-4,TRBJ2-1,TRBD2,14,TGTGCCAGCAACTCGGGGGGGCCTGACAATGAGCAGTTCTTC,CASNSGGPDNEQFF
NA,TRBV30,TRBJ1-2,NA,14,TGTGCCTGGAGTGTCGGCACGAATCTTGGTGGCTACACCTTC,CAWSVGTNLGGYTF
NA,TRBV5-1,TRBJ1-3,NA,15,TGCGCCAGCAGCTTCGACAGCCTCTCTGGAAACACCATATATTTT,CASSFDSLSGNTIYF
NA,TRBV18,TRBJ2-1,NA,13,TGTGCCAGCTCACCAGACGCCTCTAGCGAGCAGTTCTTC,CASSPDASSEQFF
NA,TRBV6-5,TRBJ2-6,NA,14,TGTGCCAGCACGAGGGACTCTGGGGCCAACGTCCTGACTTTC,CASTRDSGANVLTF
NA,TRBV19,TRBJ1-1,NA,15,TGTGCCAGTAGTATGATCGGGGGCGCATGGACTGAAGCTTTCTTT,CASSMIGGAWTEAFF
NA,TRBV30,TRBJ1-2,NA,14,TGTGCCTGGATCAAAAGCGGACGGAACTATGGCTACACCTTC,CAWIKSGRNYGYTF
NA,TRBV7-9,TRBJ2-7,NA,14,TGTGCCAGCAGCCTGGGGGGAGCCTCCTACGAGCAGTACTTC,CASSLGGASYEQYF
NA,TRBV6-1,TRBJ1-5,NA,13,TGTGCCAGCAGTGAAGTAGGTTATCAGCCCCAGCATTTT,CASSEVGYQPQHF
NA,TRBV3-1/TRBV3-2,TRBJ1-2,NA,12,TGTGCCAGCAGCCAGGCAGCCAGTGGCTACACCTTC,CASSQAASGYTF
NA,TRBV6-5,TRBJ1-2,NA,13,TGTGCCAGCAGACCCGGAGAAAACGGTGGCTACACCTTC,CASRPGENGGYTF
NA,TRBV29-1,TRBJ1-2,NA,15,TGCAGCGTTGAAGGTGAAGGACAGCAGTTCTATGGCTACACCTTC,CSVEGEGQQFYGYTF
NA,TRBV4-1,TRBJ1-4,NA,14,TGCGCCAGCAGCCAAGATAACGGCCCTGGGAAACTGTTTTTT,CASSQDNGPGKLFF
NA,TRBV27,TRBJ2-7,NA,13,TGTGCCAGCAGTTCGAATCAGGGTATTCAGCAGTACTTC,CASSSNQGIQQYF
few,TRBV14,TRBJ2-3,NA,15,TGTGCCAGCAGCCCGTTGGGACGATTGGGGATAAGGCAGTATTTT,CASSPLGRLGIRQYF
NA,TRBV5-6,TRBJ2-7,TRBD1,13,TGTGCCAGCAGCAAGGGACAGGGGTTCGAGCAGTACTTC,CASSKGQGFEQYF
NA,TRBV9,TRBJ1-2,NA,15,TGTGCCAGCAGCGTTGGGTCAGGTCCTAACTATGGCTACACCTTC,CASSVGSGPNYGYTF
NA,TRBV6-6,TRBJ2-5,NA,14,TGTGCCAGCAGTTACTCGATGGATCGGGAGACCCAGTACTTC,CASSYSMDRETQYF
NA,TRBV10-3,TRBJ1-1,NA,13,TGTGCCACCACGAGGGGAGATGGCACTGAAGCTTTCTTT,CATTRGDGTEAFF
NA,TRBV5-4,TRBJ2-5,NA,14,TGTGCCAGCAGCTTCGAGGGATTCCAAGAGACCCAGTACTTC,CASSFEGFQETQYF
NA,TRBV19,TRBJ2-6,NA,14,TGTGCCAGTACTGAGGGGCCAGGGGCCAACGTCCTGACTTTC,CASTEGPGANVLTF
NA,TRBV18,TRBJ1-1,TRBD1,16,TGTGCCAGCTCACGTGACAGGGGATTCGAGAACACTGAAGCTTTCTTT,CASSRDRGFENTEAFF
NA,TRBV7-9,TRBJ2-1,NA,16,TGTGCCAGCGGAGCTCCGGACGCCGCGTTGGACAATGAGCAGTTCTTC,CASGAPDAALDNEQFF
NA,TRBV4-3,TRBJ2-1,TRBD2,15,TGCGCCAGCAGCGCAGGGACTAGCTTCTACAATGAGCAGTTCTTC,CASSAGTSFYNEQFF
NA,TRBV20-1,TRBJ1-1,NA,11,TGCAGTGCCTTTAGGGTCTTTGAAGCTTTCTTT,CSAFRVFEAFF
NA,TRBV27,TRBJ2-1,NA,14,TGTGCCAGCAGTTTTCTTCCTGGCAGCAATGAGCAGTTCTTC,CASSFLPGSNEQFF
NA,TRBV10-2,TRBJ2-7,TRBD2,17,TGCGCCAGCAACGCGGGCCGTACCGGGACTAGCCGCCACGAGCAGTACTTC,CASNAGRTGTSRHEQYF
NA,TRBV7-7,TRBJ2-7,NA,14,TGTGCTAGCAGCCCAGACAGGTCTTCCAACGAGCAGTACTTC,CASSPDRSSNEQYF
NA,TRBV7-9,TRBJ1-1,NA,13,TGTGCCAGCAGCTTAAGAGGGAGCACTGAAGCTTTCTTT,CASSLRGSTEAFF
NA,TRBV7-6,TRBJ1-2,TRBD1,18,TGTGCCAGCAGCCCAGCGAGTGCGACAGGGGGATTGGGCGATGGCTACACCTTC,CASSPASATGGLGDGYTF
NA,TRBV12-5,TRBJ1-4,TRBD1,15,TGTGCTAGTGGTCGCGACAGGGGCGGGAATGAAAAACTGTTTTTT,CASGRDRGGNEKLFF